In its sample, the clone carrying this T cell receptor (beta chain) was seen once. Its specificity is unknown. The PCR made use of 60 Vbeta and 13 Jbeta primers. Sequencing used immunoSEQ multiplex PCR; TCRdb keeps in-frame clones, though not all of them. Of 95,000 to 110,000 clones in the sample, under 85% were seen once. The sample is drawn from a study of cytomegalovirus exposure and HLA in healthy donors. Findings of the study overall: Most sequenced TCRs were rare (though some public TCRs occurred in many donors). Some segments of the V type, notably TRBV6-2 and TRBV6-3, were excluded as indistinguishable. Evidence from a later analysis indicated that most CMV-associated TCR beta chains looked HLA-restricted. The authors assumed roughly uniform sequencing depth across donors for presence/absence analyses.

The germline V and J ends were trimmed by 5 bases and 5 bases, with 16 bases remaining between them. Germline lookup yields CDR1 MDHEN and CDR2 SYDVKM. The CDR3 has 15 residues. Sequencing was performed on PBMCs. The V and J genes are TRBV28 and TRBJ2-1; a weak D match, TRBD2 (6 bases). The clonotype was recovered from a male donor in good health and CMV-seronegative. The CDR3 is CASSPTHGGHNEQFF. DNA of the CDR3: TGTGCCAGCAGTCCAACTCACGGAGGGCACAATGAGCAGTTCTTC.